These 2 T cell receptor beta chains were sequenced from one sample in a study of T cell repertoires in cytomegalovirus infection. TCRdb reprocessed the reads via MiXCR and lists one record per CDR3 protein. The table has some 450,000 distinct CDR3 sequences, approximately 31% seen once. Sequences were obtained from PBMCs. Every receptor here comes from a human donor in good health (CMV status not recorded). Some clones in this sample may be carry-over from other donors' samples.

V and J are TRBV6-1 and TRBJ2-7; a possible D gene is TRBD1 (5 bases). CDR1 is MNHNS and CDR2 is SASEGT in the germline V gene. The CDR3 sequence is 14 residues long. Trimming removed 2 bases at V and 4 bases at J, with 12 bases between. The CDR3, as DNA: TGTGCCAGCAGTGAATGGTCAGGGATGTACGAGCAGTACTTC. Translated: CASSEWSGMYEQYF.

This clonotype was seen many times. The gene calls are TRBV7-2 and TRBJ2-5; 9 positions agree with TRBD2. Germline trimming cut 0 bases from V and 4 bases from J; bases unmatched to any gene: 3. Germline V lookup: CDR1 SGHTA, CDR2 FQGNSA. The CDR3 length is 15 residues. Here the CDR3 DNA reads TGTGCCAGCAGCTTAGCAAGCGGGGGGCTAGAGACCCAGTACTTC. Its translation: CASSLASGGLETQYF.